In its sample, the clone carrying this TCR beta chain was seen many times. From the 5' RACE reads, TCRdb called clonotypes with MiXCR, one entry per CDR3 protein. The sample contains about 21,000 distinct CDR3 sequences, about 16% of which appear only once. The data derive from a study of neurological immune-mediated disorders. The CDR3 covers 19 residues. CDR1 and CDR2 (germline): LNHNV, YYDKDF (reference sequence). Trimming took 2 bases from V and 0 from J; bases not matched to a gene: 8. The receptor was derived from a female donor with HTLV-1-associated myelopathy (HAM/TSP). Input material: PBMCs. The chain uses TRBV15 and TRBJ2-1, with 12 bases that match TRBD2. Written as DNA, the CDR3 is TGTGCCACCAGCAGATTCACTAGCGGGGGGCAGAGCTCCTACAATGAGCAGTTCTTC. The encoded protein is CATSRFTSGGQSSYNEQFF.